This T cell receptor (beta chain) emerged from a study of cytomegalovirus exposure and HLA in healthy donors. Background on the study: Genotyping showed around 80% of roughly 400 donors falling in the Caucasian-associated ancestry cluster.

As to this clone: Its antigen remains unknown.

Study results and caveats: Productive rates of about 90% or about 30% were seen for most TCR beta V segments in an earlier analysis.

The PCR had 60 Vbeta and 13 Jbeta primers. Profiled with immunoSEQ multiplex PCR; TCRdb holds only in-frame clones, not every one. The sample includes roughly 100,000 clones, just over 75% of them seen just once. The V end lost 1 base, the J end lost 8 bases, and 14 bases lay between the germline ends. From germline, CDR1 is SGHAT and CDR2 FQNNGV. This CDR3 spans 15 amino acids. The clonotype was recovered from a man aged 40-49 years in good health and CMV-seropositive. Sample: PBMCs. The chain uses TRBV11-2 and TRBJ1-4, with D unresolved. The CDR3, as DNA: TGTGCCAGCAGCTTAGTGGGGAGCCCTGGGGAAAAACTGTTTTTT. Translated: CASSLVGSPGEKLFF.